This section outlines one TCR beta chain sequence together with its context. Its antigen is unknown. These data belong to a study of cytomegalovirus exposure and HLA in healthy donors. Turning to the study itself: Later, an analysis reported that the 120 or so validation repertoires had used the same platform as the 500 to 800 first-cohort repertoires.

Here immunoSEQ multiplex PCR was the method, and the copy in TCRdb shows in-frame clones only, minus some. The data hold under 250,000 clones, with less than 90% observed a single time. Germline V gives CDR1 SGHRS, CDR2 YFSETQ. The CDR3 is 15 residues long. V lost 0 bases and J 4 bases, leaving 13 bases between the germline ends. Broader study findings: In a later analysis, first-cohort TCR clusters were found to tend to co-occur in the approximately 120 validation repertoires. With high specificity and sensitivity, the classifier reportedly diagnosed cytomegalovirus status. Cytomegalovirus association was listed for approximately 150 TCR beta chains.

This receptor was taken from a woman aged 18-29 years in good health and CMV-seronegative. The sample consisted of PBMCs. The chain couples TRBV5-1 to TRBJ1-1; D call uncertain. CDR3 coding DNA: TGCGCCAGCAGCTTGGCCCCGGTTGCAGGCACTGAAGCTTTCTTT. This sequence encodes CASSLAPVAGTEAFF. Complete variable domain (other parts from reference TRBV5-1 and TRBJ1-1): KAGVTQTPRYLIKTRGQQVTLSCSPISGHRSVSWYQQTPGQGLQFLFEYFSETQRNKGNFPGRFSGRQFSNSRSEMNVSTLELGDSALYLCASSLAPVAGTEAFFGQGTRLTVV.